Listed below are T cell receptor beta chains from one sample, sequenced in a study of T-cell memory formation after mild COVID-19. A single record per CDR3 protein comes from TCRdb applying MiXCR to the 5' RACE reads. The data hold just under 150,000 distinct CDR3 sequences, with 15% to 20% observed a single time. What was sequenced was PBMCs or a T cell subset sorted from them (not recorded which). Receptors originate from an adult woman who had mild COVID-19 (a few samples of this study predate the infection). Cell type and time point are not known. CDR3s include the opening cysteine and the closing phenylalanine or tryptophan. D genes are given only for firm matches. The size field is filled for only some rows; it gives once, few, many or a size class.

j_call v_call d_call clone_size cdr3_nt cdr3_aa
TRBJ2-6 TRBV5-8 - - TGTGCCAGCAGCTTGGACAGGGCGGCTGGGGCCAACGTCCTGACTTTC CASSLDRAAGANVLTF
TRBJ1-2 TRBV29-1 TRBD1 - TGCAGCGTCGACAGGGGGCATGGGGGGACCTTC CSVDRGHGGTF
TRBJ1-1 TRBV30 - - TGTGCCTGGAGGGACTGGAGGGACACTGAAGCTTTCTTT CAWRDWRDTEAFF
TRBJ1-1 TRBV7-3 - - TGTGCCAGCAGCCGACTAGTTGCCCGGGGCGGCACTGAAGCTTTCTTT CASSRLVARGGTEAFF
TRBJ1-5 TRBV7-2 - - TGTGCCAGCAGCTTGTTTGTTGCAGGGGTGGGCAATCAGCCCCAGCATTTT CASSLFVAGVGNQPQHF
TRBJ2-1 TRBV4-3 TRBD2 - TGCGCCAGCAGCCGCCGGACTAGCGGGAGTGTCGCCTCCTACAATGAGCAGTTCTTC CASSRRTSGSVASYNEQFF
TRBJ2-3 TRBV7-2 - - TGTGCCAGCAGCTTAGTCCTCACAGATACGCAGTATTTT CASSLVLTDTQYF
TRBJ2-3 TRBV29-1 - few TGCAGCGTGGGGCAAGGACGGAGCACAGATACGCAGTATTTT CSVGQGRSTDTQYF
TRBJ1-2 TRBV5-1 TRBD1 - TGCGCCAGCAGCGAAGGGACAGACTATGGCTACACCTTC CASSEGTDYGYTF
TRBJ2-7 TRBV7-9 - - TGTGCCAGCAGCTTAGAGGAGGGCGAGCAGTACTTC CASSLEEGEQYF
TRBJ2-1 TRBV5-5 TRBD2 - TGTGCCAGCAGCTTTGGCCTAGCGGGAGTAAGCTCCTACAATGAGCAGTTCTTC CASSFGLAGVSSYNEQFF
TRBJ2-2 TRBV25-1 - - TGTGCCAGCAGTGAGGCCCGGGAGCTGTTTTTT CASSEARELFF
TRBJ2-1 TRBV2 TRBD2 - TGTGCCAGCAGCGGGACTAGACATGGGAATGAGCAGTTCTTC CASSGTRHGNEQFF
TRBJ2-1 TRBV3-1 - few TGTGCCAGCAGCCCGGACGGTCGCAATGAGCAGTTCTTC CASSPDGRNEQFF
TRBJ2-7 TRBV27 - few TGTGCCAGCGGGTGGGGGTACGAGCAGTACTTC CASGWGYEQYF
TRBJ1-1 TRBV12-3/TRBV12-4 - few TGTGCCAGCTGCTGCCCGACCGTGAACACTGAAGCTTTCTTT CASCCPTVNTEAFF
TRBJ2-5 TRBV20-1 - - TGCAGTGCTAGGACAGGACGGAAGGAGGAGACCCAGTACTTC CSARTGRKEETQYF
TRBJ2-1 TRBV6-2/TRBV6-3 TRBD2 - TGTGCCAGCAGTTACGGGCTAGCGGGAGGGGGCATTCCCTACAATGAGCAGTTCTTC CASSYGLAGGGIPYNEQFF
TRBJ2-7 TRBV15 - few TGTGCCACCAGCAGAGCCCAGGGGCCCTACGAGCAGTACTTC CATSRAQGPYEQYF
TRBJ1-1 TRBV11-2 - - TGTGCCAGCAGCTTAGTCAAAAAAGGTGAAGCTTTCTTT CASSLVKKGEAFF
TRBJ2-7 TRBV6-5 - - TGTGCCAGCAGGTCTACGGGTCTACAGGGCTACGAGCAGTACTTC CASRSTGLQGYEQYF
TRBJ2-7 TRBV5-1 - - TGCGCCAGCAGTGAAACAGACTCCTACGAGCAGTACTTC CASSETDSYEQYF
TRBJ2-3 TRBV5-5 - few TGTGCCAGCAGCTTGGACAGAACAGATACGCAGTATTTT CASSLDRTDTQYF
TRBJ2-4 TRBV7-9 TRBD2 few TGTGCCAGCAGCAGACTACTAGCGCCCCTAGCCAAAAACATTCAGTACTTC CASSRLLAPLAKNIQYF
TRBJ2-5 TRBV11-2 TRBD2 - TGTGCCAGCAGCTCTCGTCCCTCGTGGACTAGCGGGAGGGGTGAGACCCAGTACTTC CASSSRPSWTSGRGETQYF
TRBJ1-3 TRBV6-5 - few TGTGCCAGCAGAAGTCCGGGGAGAAGCTCTGGAAACACCATATATTTT CASRSPGRSSGNTIYF
TRBJ1-2 TRBV12-3/TRBV12-4 TRBD1 - TGTGCCAGCAGTTTCACAGGGGCGGGGGGCTACACCTTC CASSFTGAGGYTF
TRBJ2-1 TRBV20-1 TRBD2 few TGCAGTGTCCCCGCACCGGCTAGCGGGAGGTACAATGAGCAGTTCTTC CSVPAPASGRYNEQFF
TRBJ2-3 TRBV24-1 - many TGTGCCACCAGTGTTAAGGATACGCAGTATTTT CATSVKDTQYF
TRBJ2-3 TRBV7-2 - - TGTGCCAGCAGCTCGTGGGCAGGGGCCCCAGATACGCAGTATTTT CASSSWAGAPDTQYF
TRBJ1-1 TRBV14 - - TGTGCCAGCAGCCCCAGGGTTACAGGGGAAGCTTTCTTT CASSPRVTGEAFF
TRBJ2-7 TRBV7-2 TRBD2 few TGTGCCAGCAGCCCTCAGGGACTAGCGGGAAACGAGCAGTACTTC CASSPQGLAGNEQYF
TRBJ2-7 TRBV20-1 TRBD2 - TGCAGTGCCCCGACTAGCGGGGGCTACGAGCAGTACTTC CSAPTSGGYEQYF
TRBJ1-3 TRBV7-9 - - TGTGCCAGCAGCCCAGCGGGAAGCCTTCTGGTGGGAAACACCATATATTTT CASSPAGSLLVGNTIYF
TRBJ2-7 TRBV5-1 - many TGCGCCAGCAGCTTGGTTGGGGGCTCCTACGAGCAGTACTTC CASSLVGGSYEQYF